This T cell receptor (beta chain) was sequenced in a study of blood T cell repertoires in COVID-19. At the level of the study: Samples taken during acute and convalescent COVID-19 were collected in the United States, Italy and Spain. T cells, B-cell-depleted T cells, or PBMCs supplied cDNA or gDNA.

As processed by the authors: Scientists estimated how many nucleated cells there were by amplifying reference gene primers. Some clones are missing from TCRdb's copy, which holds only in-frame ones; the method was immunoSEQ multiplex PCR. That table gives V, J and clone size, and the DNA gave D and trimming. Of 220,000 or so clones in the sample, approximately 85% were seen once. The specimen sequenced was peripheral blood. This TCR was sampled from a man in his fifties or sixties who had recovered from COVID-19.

The CDR3 nucleotides are TGCGCCAGCAGCCTGCCCGGGACAGGGTTTGAAAAACTGTTTTTT. Translating it yields CASSLPGTGFEKLFF. This rearrangement joins TRBV5-1 to TRBJ1-4; 9 bases are shared with TRBD1. After removal of 4 bases from V and 7 bases from J, the junction contained 8 bases not matched to a gene. Looked up from germline, CDR1 is SGHRS and CDR2 is YFSETQ. There are 15 residues in the CDR3.